These T cell receptor beta chains were read from a single sample in a study of PD-L1 blockade in urothelial cancer. Assay used: immunoSEQ multiplex PCR; TCRdb lists only in-frame clones, some missing. The sample records some 110,000 clones, around 89% being singletons. The sample consisted of PBMCs, taken around atezolizumab (anti-PD-L1) treatment. These receptors all stem from a man between 60 and 75 years old with urothelial cancer. CDR3s include the opening cysteine and the closing phenylalanine or tryptophan. The D gene is left open where the match is weak. Size tells how often a clone was seen (once, few, many) or the class of an expanded clone, and some rows leave it out.

clone size,V gene,J gene,D gene,CDR3 DNA,CDR3 protein
-,TRBV13,TRBJ2-7,-,TGTGCCAGCAGCCGAAGTGGCACCTCCTACGAGCAGTACTTC,CASSRSGTSYEQYF
-,TRBV28,TRBJ1-1,TRBD1,TGTGCCAGCAGTTACAGGGGTGGAGGGTTCGCTGAAGCTTTCTTT,CASSYRGGGFAEAFF
-,TRBV2,TRBJ2-6,-,TGTGCCAGCACGCAGGGTCTATCCTCTGGGGCCAACGTCCTGACTTTC,CASTQGLSSGANVLTF
-,TRBV28,TRBJ1-5,-,TGTGCCAGCAGTTTACTCCACTTTAATCAGCCCCAGCATTTT,CASSLLHFNQPQHF
-,TRBV11-2,TRBJ2-2,-,TGTGCCAGCAGCTTAGATCGGGACATCGGGGAGCTGTTTTTT,CASSLDRDIGELFF
-,TRBV4-1,TRBJ1-3,-,TGCGCCAGCAGCCAAGATTTGACCAGGGGTGGAAACACCATATATTTT,CASSQDLTRGGNTIYF
once,TRBV9,TRBJ2-7,-,TGTGCCAGCAGCGTAGGGGGCGGAGCGGGTACCTACGAGCAGTACTTC,CASSVGGGAGTYEQYF
-,TRBV2,TRBJ1-4,-,TGTGCCAGCAGTGGAGGGATGGCTAATGAAAAACTGTTTTTT,CASSGGMANEKLFF
once,TRBV7-9,TRBJ1-4,TRBD1,TGTGCCAGCAGCTTAGGGCAGGGGGAAGGAAAACTGTTTTTT,CASSLGQGEGKLFF
-,TRBV21-1,TRBJ2-1,-,TGTGCCAGCAGCATCCCACAGGAGCCGGCTACAATCTCCTACAATGAGCAGTTCTTC,CASSIPQEPATISYNEQFF
-,TRBV14,TRBJ2-1,-,TGTGCCAGCAGCTCGGGCTCCTACAATGAGCAGTTCTTC,CASSSGSYNEQFF
-,TRBV5-1,TRBJ2-4,-,TGCGCCAGCAGCTTGGACCACAAGGGAGCGAACATTCAGTACTTC,CASSLDHKGANIQYF